This T cell receptor (beta chain) was identified in a study of OX40 agonist ivuxolimab in advanced cancers. Data came from immunoSEQ multiplex PCR; TCRdb stores just in-frame clones and leaves some out. The profile shows around 90,000 clones, roughly nine tenths of them singletons. Trimming stripped 11 bases from V and 2 bases from J, with 8 bases between. The germline gives CDR1 MGHDK, CDR2 SYGVNS. This CDR3 contains 11 residues. This clone was counted a single time. The source is an adult with an advanced solid tumor such as melanoma, head and neck, liver or kidney cancer. This chain uses TRBV25-1 with TRBJ2-3; D is unclear. The material was CD4+ or CD8+ T cells sorted from blood, obtained in a trial of the OX40 agonist ivuxolimab. The CDR3 nucleotides read TGTGCCGCCACGTCCACAGATACGCAGTATTTT. This codes for CAATSTDTQYF.